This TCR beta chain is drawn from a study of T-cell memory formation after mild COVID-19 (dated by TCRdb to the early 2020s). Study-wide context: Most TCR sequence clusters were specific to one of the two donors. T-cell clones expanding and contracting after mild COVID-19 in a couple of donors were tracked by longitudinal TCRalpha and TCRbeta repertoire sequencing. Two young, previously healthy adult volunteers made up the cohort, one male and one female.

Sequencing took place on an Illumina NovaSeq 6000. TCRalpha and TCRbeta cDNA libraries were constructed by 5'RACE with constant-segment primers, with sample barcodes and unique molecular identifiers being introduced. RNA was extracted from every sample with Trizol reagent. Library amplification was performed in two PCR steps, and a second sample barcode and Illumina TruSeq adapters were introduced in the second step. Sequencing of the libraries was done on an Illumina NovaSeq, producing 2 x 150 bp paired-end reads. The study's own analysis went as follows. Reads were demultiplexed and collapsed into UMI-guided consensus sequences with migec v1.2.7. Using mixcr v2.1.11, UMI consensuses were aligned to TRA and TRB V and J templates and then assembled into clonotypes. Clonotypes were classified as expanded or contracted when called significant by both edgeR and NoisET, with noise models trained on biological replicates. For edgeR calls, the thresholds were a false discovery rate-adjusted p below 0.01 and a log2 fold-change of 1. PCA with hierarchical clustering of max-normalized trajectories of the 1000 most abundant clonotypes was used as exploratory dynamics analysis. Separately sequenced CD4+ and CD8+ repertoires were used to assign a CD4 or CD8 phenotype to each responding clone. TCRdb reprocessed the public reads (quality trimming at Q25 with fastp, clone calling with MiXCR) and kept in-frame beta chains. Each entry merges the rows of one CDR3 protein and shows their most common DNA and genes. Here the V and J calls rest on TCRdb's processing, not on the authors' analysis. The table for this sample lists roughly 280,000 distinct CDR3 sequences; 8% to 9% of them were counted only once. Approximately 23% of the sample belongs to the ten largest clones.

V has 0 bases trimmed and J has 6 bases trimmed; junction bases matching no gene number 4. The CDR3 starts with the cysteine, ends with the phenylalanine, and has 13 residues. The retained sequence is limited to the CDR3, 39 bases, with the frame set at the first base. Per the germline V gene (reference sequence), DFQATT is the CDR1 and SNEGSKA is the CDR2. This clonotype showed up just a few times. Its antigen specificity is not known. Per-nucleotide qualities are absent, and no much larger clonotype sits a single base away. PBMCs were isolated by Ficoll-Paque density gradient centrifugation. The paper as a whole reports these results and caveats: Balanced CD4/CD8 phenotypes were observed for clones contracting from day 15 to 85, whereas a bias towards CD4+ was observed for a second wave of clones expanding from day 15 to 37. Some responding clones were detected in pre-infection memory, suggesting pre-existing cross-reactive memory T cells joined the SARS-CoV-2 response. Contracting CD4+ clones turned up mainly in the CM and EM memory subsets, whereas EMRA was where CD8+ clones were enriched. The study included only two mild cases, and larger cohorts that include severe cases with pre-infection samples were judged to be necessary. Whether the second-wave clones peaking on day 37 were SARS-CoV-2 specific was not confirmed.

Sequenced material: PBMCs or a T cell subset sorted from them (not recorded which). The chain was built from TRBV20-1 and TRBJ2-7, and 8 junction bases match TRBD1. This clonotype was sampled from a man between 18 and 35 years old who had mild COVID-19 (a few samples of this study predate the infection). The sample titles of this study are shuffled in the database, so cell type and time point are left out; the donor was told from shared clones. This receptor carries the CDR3 CSARDPTGGEQYF. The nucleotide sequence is TGCAGTGCTAGAGATCCAACAGGGGGCGAGCAGTACTTC.